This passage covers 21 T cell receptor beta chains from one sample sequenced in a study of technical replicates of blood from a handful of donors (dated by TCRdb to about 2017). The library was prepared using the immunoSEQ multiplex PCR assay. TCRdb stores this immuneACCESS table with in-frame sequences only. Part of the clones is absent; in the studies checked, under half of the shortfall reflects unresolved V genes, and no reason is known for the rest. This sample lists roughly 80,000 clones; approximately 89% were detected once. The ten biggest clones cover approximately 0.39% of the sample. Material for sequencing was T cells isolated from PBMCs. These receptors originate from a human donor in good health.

The CDR3, as DNA: TGTGCCAGAAACGCCTCGCCAGCCTACGAGCAGTACTTC. Protein product: CARNASPAYEQYF. This rearrangement joins TRBV6-7 to TRBJ2-7; D gene ambiguous. TRBV6-7 is an ORF, with its function uncertain. The V gene lost 9 bases and the J gene lost 2 bases, with 14 bases spanning the gap. This CDR3 has 13 amino acids.

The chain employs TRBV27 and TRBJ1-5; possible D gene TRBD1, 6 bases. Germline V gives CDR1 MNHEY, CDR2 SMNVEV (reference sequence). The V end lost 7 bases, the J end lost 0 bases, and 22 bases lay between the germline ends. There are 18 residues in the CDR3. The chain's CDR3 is CASTPTGHRLYSNQPQHF. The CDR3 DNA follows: TGTGCCAGCACCCCGACAGGACATAGGCTTTATAGCAATCAGCCCCAGCATTTT.

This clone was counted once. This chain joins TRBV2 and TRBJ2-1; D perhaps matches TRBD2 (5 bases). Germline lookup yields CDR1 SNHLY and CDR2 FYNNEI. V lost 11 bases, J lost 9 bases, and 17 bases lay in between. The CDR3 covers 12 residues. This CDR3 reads CACQVSGGEQFF. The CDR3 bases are TGTGCCTGCCAAGTAAGCGGTGGTGAGCAGTTCTTC.

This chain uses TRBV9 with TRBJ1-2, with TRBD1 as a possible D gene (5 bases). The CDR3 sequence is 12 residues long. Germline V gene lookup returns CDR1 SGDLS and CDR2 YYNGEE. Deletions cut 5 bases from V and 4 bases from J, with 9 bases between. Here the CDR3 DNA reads TGTGCCAGCAGTAAGACAGCCTATGGCTACACCTTC. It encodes CASSKTAYGYTF.

The CDR3 sequence is CASRQGASPNQPQHF. The CDR3 region has the DNA TGTGCCAGCAGACAGGGGGCATCTCCCAATCAGCCCCAGCATTTT. The chain is built from TRBV6-4 and TRBJ1-5; 9 bases line up with TRBD1. The CDR3 loop spans 15 amino acids. Germline V lookup: CDR1 MRHNA, CDR2 SNTAGT. Trimming at V came to 6 bases and at J to 3 bases, leaving 6 bases not matched to a gene.

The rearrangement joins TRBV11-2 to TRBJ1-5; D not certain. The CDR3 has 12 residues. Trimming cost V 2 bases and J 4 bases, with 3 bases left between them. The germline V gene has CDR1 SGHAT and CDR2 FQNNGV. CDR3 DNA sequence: TGTGCCAGCAGCTTACCTAATCAGCCCCAGCATTTT. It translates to CASSLPNQPQHF.

CDR3 coding DNA: TGTGCTAGTGGTTTAGGGACAGCCTACGAGCAGTACTTC. Translating it yields CASGLGTAYEQYF. The gene calls are TRBV12-5 and TRBJ2-7, with 7 bases that match TRBD1. Germline V gene data show CDR1 as LGHNT and CDR2 as FRNRAP. J gave up 2 bases and V 3 bases, and 1 base lay outside the gene matches. The CDR3 runs 13 residues.

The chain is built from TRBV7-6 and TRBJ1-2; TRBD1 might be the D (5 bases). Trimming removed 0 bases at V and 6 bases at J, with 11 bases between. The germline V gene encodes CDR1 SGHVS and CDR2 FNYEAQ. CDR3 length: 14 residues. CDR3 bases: TGTGCCAGCAGCTTAGCACAAGGGGCCGATGGCTACACCTTC. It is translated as CASSLAQGADGYTF.

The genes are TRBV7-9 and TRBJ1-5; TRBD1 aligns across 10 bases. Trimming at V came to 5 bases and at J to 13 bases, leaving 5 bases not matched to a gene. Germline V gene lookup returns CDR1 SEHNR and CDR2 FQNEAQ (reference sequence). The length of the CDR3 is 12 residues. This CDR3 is CASSKTGGTQHF. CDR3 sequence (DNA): TGTGCCAGCAGCAAGACAGGGGGCACACAGCATTTT. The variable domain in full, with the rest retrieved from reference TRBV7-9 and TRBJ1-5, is DTGVSQNPRHKITKRGQNVTFRCDPISEHNRLYWYRQTLGQGPEFLTYFQNEAQLEKSRLLSDRFSAERPKGSFSTLEIQRTEQGDSAMYLCASSKTGGTQHFGDGTRLSIL.

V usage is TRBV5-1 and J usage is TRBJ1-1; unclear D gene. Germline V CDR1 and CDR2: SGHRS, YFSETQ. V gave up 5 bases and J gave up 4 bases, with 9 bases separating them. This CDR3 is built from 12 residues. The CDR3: CASRLLGTEAFF. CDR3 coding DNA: TGCGCCAGCAGACTACTCGGCACTGAAGCTTTCTTT.

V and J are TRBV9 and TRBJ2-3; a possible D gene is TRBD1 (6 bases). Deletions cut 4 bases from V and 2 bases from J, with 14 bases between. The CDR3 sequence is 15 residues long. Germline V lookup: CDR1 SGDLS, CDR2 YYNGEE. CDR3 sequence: CASSPGTPNTDTQYF. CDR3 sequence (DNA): TGTGCCAGCAGCCCCGGGACACCGAACACAGATACGCAGTATTTT.

The DNA for the CDR3 is TGTGCCAGTAGTCCTTCGGGTTCTGGGGCCAACGTCCTGACTTTC. Translation gives CASSPSGSGANVLTF. The chain has TRBV19 and TRBJ2-6; D unclear. With 5 bases removed from V and 1 base from J, the gap between germline ends came to 9 bases. This CDR3 has 15 residues. The germline V gene has CDR1 LNHDA and CDR2 SQIVND (reference sequence).

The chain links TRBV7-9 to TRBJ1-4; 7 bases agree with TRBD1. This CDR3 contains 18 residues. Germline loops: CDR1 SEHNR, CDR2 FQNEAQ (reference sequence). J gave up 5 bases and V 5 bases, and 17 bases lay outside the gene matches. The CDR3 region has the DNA TGTGCCAGCAGCGTAACCCGGGACAGACCAGTACTAAATGAAAAACTGTTTTTT. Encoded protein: CASSVTRDRPVLNEKLFF.

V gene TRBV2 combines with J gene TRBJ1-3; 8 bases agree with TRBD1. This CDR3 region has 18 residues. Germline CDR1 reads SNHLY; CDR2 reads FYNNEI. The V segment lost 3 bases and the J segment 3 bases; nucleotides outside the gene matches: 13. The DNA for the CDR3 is TGTGCCAGCAGTGACCTGACAGGGGAGTCTGGTGTTGGAAACACCATATATTTT. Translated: CASSDLTGESGVGNTIYF.

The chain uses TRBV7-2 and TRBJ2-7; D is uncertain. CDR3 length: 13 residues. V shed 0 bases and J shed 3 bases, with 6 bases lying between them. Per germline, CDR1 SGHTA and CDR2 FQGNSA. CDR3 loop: CASSLALSYEQYF. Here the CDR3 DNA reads TGTGCCAGCAGCTTAGCCCTTAGCTACGAGCAGTACTTC.

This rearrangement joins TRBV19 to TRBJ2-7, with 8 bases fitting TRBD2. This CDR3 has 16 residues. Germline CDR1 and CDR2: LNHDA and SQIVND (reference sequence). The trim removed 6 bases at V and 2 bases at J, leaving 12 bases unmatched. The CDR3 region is CASSSIAVSGTYEQYF. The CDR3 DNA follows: TGTGCCAGTAGCAGCATAGCCGTTAGCGGGACCTACGAGCAGTACTTC.

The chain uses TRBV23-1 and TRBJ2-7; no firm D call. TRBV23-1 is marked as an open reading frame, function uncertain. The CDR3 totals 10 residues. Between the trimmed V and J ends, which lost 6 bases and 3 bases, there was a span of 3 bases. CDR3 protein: CASSHYEQYF. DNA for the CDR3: TGCGCCAGCAGCCACTACGAGCAGTACTTC.

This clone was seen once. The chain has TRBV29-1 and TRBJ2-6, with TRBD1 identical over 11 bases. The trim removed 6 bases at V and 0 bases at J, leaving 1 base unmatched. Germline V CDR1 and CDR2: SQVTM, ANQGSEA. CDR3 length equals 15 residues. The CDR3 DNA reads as TGCAGCGTGGGACAGGGGGGCTCTGGGGCCAACGTCCTGACTTTC. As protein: CSVGQGGSGANVLTF.

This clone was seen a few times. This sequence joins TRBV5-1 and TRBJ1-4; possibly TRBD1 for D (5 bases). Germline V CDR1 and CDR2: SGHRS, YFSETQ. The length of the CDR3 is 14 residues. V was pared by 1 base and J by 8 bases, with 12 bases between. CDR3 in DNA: TGCGCCAGCAGCTTGTCGGGGGGTGAAGAAAAACTGTTTTTT. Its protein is CASSLSGGEEKLFF.

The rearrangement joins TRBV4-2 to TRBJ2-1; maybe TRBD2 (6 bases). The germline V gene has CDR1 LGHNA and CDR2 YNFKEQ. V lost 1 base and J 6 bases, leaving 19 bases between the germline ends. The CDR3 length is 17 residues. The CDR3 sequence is CASSQAAPGLRANEQFF. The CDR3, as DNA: TGTGCCAGCAGCCAAGCGGCTCCGGGACTTAGGGCCAATGAGCAGTTCTTC.

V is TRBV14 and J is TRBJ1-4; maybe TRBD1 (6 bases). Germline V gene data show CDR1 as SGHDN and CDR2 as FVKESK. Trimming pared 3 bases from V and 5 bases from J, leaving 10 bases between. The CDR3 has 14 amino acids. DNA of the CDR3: TGTGCCAGCAGCCACCGGACAGAGAATGAAAAACTGTTTTTT. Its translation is CASSHRTENEKLFF.